One and the same sample provided the 15 T cell receptor beta chains below, sequenced in a study of cytomegalovirus exposure and HLA in healthy donors. Vbeta (60) and Jbeta (13) primers were used in the PCR. Sequenced by immunoSEQ multiplex PCR; TCRdb stores in-frame clones only, minus some. Of 150,000 to 200,000 clones listed, just under 80% are singletons. The sequenced sample was PBMCs. These receptor sequences come from a woman aged 30 to 39 in good health and CMV-seropositive.

CDR3 sequence: CASSAYRVGTEAFF. As DNA, the CDR3 is TGTGCCAGCAGTGCCTACAGGGTTGGTACTGAAGCTTTCTTT. V usage is TRBV6-1 and J usage is TRBJ1-1, with D possibly TRBD1 on 6 matching bases. V was trimmed by 4 bases and J by 5 bases, leaving 14 bases between them. The CDR3 length is 14 residues. Looked up from germline, CDR1 is MNHNS and CDR2 is SASEGT.

This chain connects TRBV29-1 to TRBJ2-7; a possible D gene is TRBD2 (6 bases). The CDR3 is 11 residues long. The germline gives CDR1 SQVTM, CDR2 ANQGSEA. The germline V and J ends were trimmed by 4 bases and 4 bases, with 8 bases remaining between them. The CDR3 is CSVGGVYEQYF. The CDR3, as DNA: TGCAGCGTTGGGGGGGTTTACGAGCAGTACTTC.

The CDR3, as DNA: TGTGCCAGCAGCTTGGACAGGGTTTCGATGACAGATACGCAGTATTTT. Amino acids: CASSLDRVSMTDTQYF. This rearrangement joins TRBV5-4 to TRBJ2-3; tentative D call: TRBD1 (6 bases). Trimming cost V 0 bases and J 3 bases, with 14 bases left between them. CDR1 is SGHNT and CDR2 is YYREEE in the germline V gene (reference sequence). The CDR3 is 16 residues long.

The chain uses TRBV28 and TRBJ2-3, with TRBD1 matching 8 bases. This CDR3 is 15 amino acids long. J gave up 4 bases and V 6 bases, and 9 bases lay outside the gene matches. In germline, CDR1 is MDHEN, CDR2 SYDVKM. The CDR3 is CASRETGGLADTQYF. DNA for the CDR3: TGTGCCAGCAGAGAAACAGGGGGGTTGGCAGATACGCAGTATTTT.

The chain uses TRBV27 and TRBJ1-2; D is perhaps TRBD1 (5 bases). This CDR3 is built from 14 residues. Trimming left V 7 bases short and J 2 bases short, with 14 bases between. Germline CDR1 and CDR2: MNHEY and SMNVEV (reference sequence). The CDR3 reads CASKLAGFNYGYTF. CDR3 sequence (DNA): TGTGCCAGCAAGCTGGCAGGGTTCAACTATGGCTACACCTTC.

The chain carries TRBV4-3 and TRBJ1-2; D unclear. The V gene's germline CDR1 is LGHNA and CDR2 YSLEER. The V gene lost 0 bases and the J gene lost 2 bases, with 7 bases spanning the gap. The CDR3 has 14 amino acids. In DNA form, the CDR3 reads TGCGCCAGCAGCCAAGATGACAAAAACTATGGCTACACCTTC. Translating it yields CASSQDDKNYGYTF.

The J gene is TRBJ1-3, the V gene TRBV5-6; TRBD1 might be the D (6 bases). Trimming removed 1 base from V and 0 bases from J, with 17 bases in between. The CDR3 has 18 residues. Germline assignment: CDR1 SGHDT and CDR2 YYEEEE. CDR3: CASSLLGPTGPSGNTIYF. The CDR3 region has the DNA TGTGCCAGCAGCTTGTTAGGGCCCACAGGGCCCTCTGGAAACACCATATATTTT.

This clone was picked up a small number of times. This sequence joins TRBV19 and TRBJ1-1; 8 bases are shared with TRBD1. The germline gives CDR1 LNHDA, CDR2 SQIVND (reference sequence). This CDR3 is 15 amino acids long. J gave up 4 bases and V 1 base, and 5 bases lay outside the gene matches. CDR3 nucleotides: TGTGCCAGTAGTATAGCCCTAACAGGGGGCACTGAAGCTTTCTTT. It yields the protein CASSIALTGGTEAFF.

This sequence joins TRBV7-9 and TRBJ1-1; D possibly corresponds to TRBD1 (6 bases). Deletions cut 4 bases from V and 6 bases from J, with 12 bases between. Per the germline V gene, CDR1 is SEHNR and CDR2 is FQNEAQ (reference sequence). This CDR3 is built from 13 residues. The CDR3 region is CASSSLDRPEAFF. The DNA for the CDR3 is TGTGCCAGCAGCTCCTTGGACAGACCTGAAGCTTTCTTT.

This chain's CDR3 is CASSDGLAGGETQYF. For the CDR3, the DNA is TGTGCCAGCAGTGACGGGCTAGCGGGGGGCGAGACCCAGTACTTC. The chain combines TRBV2 with TRBJ2-5, with 11 bases that match TRBD2. The CDR3 is made up of 15 amino acids. Germline CDR1 and CDR2: SNHLY and FYNNEI. The junction had 5 bases not matched to a gene; V was cut back by 3 bases and J by 5 bases.

DNA for the CDR3: TGTGCCAGGGCCCGGATCCGGGACAGGGATCACACCGGGGAGCTGTTTTTT. Its protein is CARARIRDRDHTGELFF. The chain recombines TRBV25-1 with TRBJ2-2; 9 nucleotides match TRBD1. CDR1 is MGHDK, CDR2 SYGVNS, per germline. This CDR3 is built from 17 residues. Unmatched junction bases numbered 14, after V lost 9 bases and J lost 3 bases.

The genes are TRBV27 and TRBJ2-4, with TRBD1 matching 11 bases. After removal of 5 bases from V and 7 bases from J, the junction contained 13 bases not matched to a gene. Germline loops: CDR1 MNHEY, CDR2 SMNVEV (reference sequence). This CDR3 is 17 amino acids long. The CDR3, as DNA: TGTGCCAGCAGTCTAAGGACAGGGGGCCCCCGAGGGAACATTCAGTACTTC. Translation gives CASSLRTGGPRGNIQYF.

The chain is built from TRBV4-3 and TRBJ2-3; TRBD1 might be the D (5 bases). V lost 1 base and J 6 bases, leaving 11 bases between the germline ends. Germline CDR1 is LGHNA and CDR2 is YSLEER. This CDR3 comprises 14 residues. CDR3 amino acids: CASSQAVGADTQYF. The CDR3 DNA reads as TGCGCCAGCAGCCAAGCGGTAGGGGCGGATACGCAGTATTTT.

The chain links TRBV5-4 to TRBJ2-5; TRBD2 aligns across 8 bases. The J call may be incorrect, as the DNA end agrees better with TRBJ2-7. The CDR3 has 14 amino acids. CDR1 and CDR2 from the germline V gene are SGHNT and YYREEE (reference sequence). CDR3 in DNA: TGTGCCAGCAGCTTTCGGGGGGGGACTACCGAGCAGTACTTC. As protein: CASSFRGGTTEQYF.

This chain links TRBV7-3 with TRBJ2-2; no reliable D call. The CDR3 loop spans 16 amino acids. V was clipped by 5 bases and J by 1 base, with 14 bases between them. From germline, CDR1 is SGHTA and CDR2 FQGTGA. The CDR3 spells CASSPSVRQNTGELFF. The CDR3 region has the DNA TGTGCCAGCAGCCCATCCGTCCGACAGAACACCGGGGAGCTGTTTTTT.